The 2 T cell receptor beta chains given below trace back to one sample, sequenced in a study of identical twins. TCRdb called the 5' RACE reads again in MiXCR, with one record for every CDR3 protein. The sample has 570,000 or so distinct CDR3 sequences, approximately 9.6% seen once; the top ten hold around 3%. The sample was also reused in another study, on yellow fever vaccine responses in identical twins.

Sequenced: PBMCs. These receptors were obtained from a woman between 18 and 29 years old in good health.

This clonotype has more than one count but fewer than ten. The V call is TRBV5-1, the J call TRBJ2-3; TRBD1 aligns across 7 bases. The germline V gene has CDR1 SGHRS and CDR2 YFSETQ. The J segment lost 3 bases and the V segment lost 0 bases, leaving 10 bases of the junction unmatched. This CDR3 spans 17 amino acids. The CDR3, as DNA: TGCGCCAGCAGCTTGGCTCAGACAGGGATCGAGACAGATACGCAGTATTTT. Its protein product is CASSLAQTGIETDTQYF.

In DNA form, the CDR3 reads TGTGCCAGTGGGGAGAGTTTATCCTACGAGCAGTACTTC. It yields the protein CASGESLSYEQYF. This chain joins TRBV19 and TRBJ2-7, with D possibly TRBD2 on 5 matching bases. V lost 8 bases and J lost 1, with 12 bases in between. The CDR3 sequence is 13 residues long. The germline V gene has CDR1 LNHDA and CDR2 SQIVND (reference sequence).